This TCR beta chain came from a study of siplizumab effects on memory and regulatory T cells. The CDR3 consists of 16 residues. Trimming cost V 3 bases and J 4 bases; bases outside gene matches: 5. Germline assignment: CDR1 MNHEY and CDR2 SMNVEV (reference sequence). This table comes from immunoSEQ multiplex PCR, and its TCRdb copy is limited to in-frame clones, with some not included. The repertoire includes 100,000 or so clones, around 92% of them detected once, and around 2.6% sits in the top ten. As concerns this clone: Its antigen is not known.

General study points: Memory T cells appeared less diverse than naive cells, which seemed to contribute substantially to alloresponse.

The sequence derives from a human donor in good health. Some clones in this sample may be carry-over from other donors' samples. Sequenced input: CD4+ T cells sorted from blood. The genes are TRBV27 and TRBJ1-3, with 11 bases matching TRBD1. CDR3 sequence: CASSFGTGGSGNTIYF. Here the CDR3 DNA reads TGTGCCAGCAGTTTTGGGACAGGGGGGTCCGGAAACACCATATATTTT.